The 24 T cell receptor beta chains below come from one sample, sequenced in a study of radiation and T cells in renal cell carcinoma. Time point: blood 4 weeks post-SBRT, at nephrectomy. Documented treatment: 15 Gy SBRT to primary tumor, nephrectomy 4 weeks later. TCRdb's table, derived via immunoSEQ multiplex PCR, lists solely in-frame clones and lacks some. The sample yields about 74,000 clones, 80% to 90% seen once. The sequences come from blood, collected from a patient whose treatment included radiotherapy and nephrectomy. The receptors here all came from a woman in her 70s with renal cell carcinoma.

This chain joins TRBV7-2 and TRBJ1-4, with TRBD1 matching over 9 bases. Losses at the gene ends were 5 bases for V and 5 bases for J; bases not matched to a gene: 9. Germline CDR1 reads SGHTA; CDR2 reads FQGNSA. The CDR3 sequence is 16 residues long. The CDR3 region has the DNA TGTGCCAGCAGCCCACTCGGCGGGACAGGGAATGAAAAACTGTTTTTT. The encoded protein is CASSPLGGTGNEKLFF.

V usage is TRBV30 and J usage is TRBJ2-5, with D perhaps assigned TRBD1 or TRBD2 (5 bases each). Germline CDR1 is GTSNPN and CDR2 is SVGIG (reference sequence). The V gene lost 4 bases and the J gene lost 5 bases, with 17 bases spanning the gap. The CDR3 has 14 residues. The CDR3 sequence is CAWKRDQGWETQYF. The CDR3 DNA sequence: TGTGCCTGGAAGAGGGACCAGGGATGGGAGACCCAGTACTTC.

The chain carries TRBV5-8 and TRBJ1-5, with TRBD1 matching 10 bases. The CDR3 sequence is 14 residues long. V lost 3 bases, J lost 5 bases, and 2 bases stayed unmatched. Germline V lookup: CDR1 SGHTS, CDR2 YDEGEE. The CDR3 DNA reads as TGTGCCAGCAGCTCCGGACAGGGGGATCAGCCCCAGCATTTT. Translated: CASSSGQGDQPQHF.

The V and J genes are TRBV11-2 and TRBJ1-5; no reliable D call. The CDR3 runs to 14 residues. Germline V gives CDR1 SGHAT, CDR2 FQNNGV. The V and J ends lost 1 base and 3 bases respectively, with 7 bases between them. The chain's CDR3 is CASSLGGVNQPQHF. Written as DNA, the CDR3 is TGTGCCAGCAGCTTAGGGGGTGTCAATCAGCCCCAGCATTTT.

This clone is a singleton in its sample. The chain employs TRBV7-9 and TRBJ2-3, with 11 bases identical to TRBD2. CDR1 SEHNR and CDR2 FQNEAQ come from the germline V gene (reference sequence). The CDR3 length is 15 residues. With V trimmed by 3 bases and J by 2 bases, 1 base remained unmatched. Here the CDR3 reads CASSLTSGATDTQYF. The DNA for the CDR3 is TGTGCCAGCAGCTTGACTAGCGGGGCCACAGATACGCAGTATTTT.

This chain connects TRBV19 to TRBJ1-3; no reliable D call. The V gene's germline CDR1 is LNHDA and CDR2 SQIVND (reference sequence). V was cut by 3 bases and J by 3 bases, with 12 bases left in between. The CDR3 covers 15 residues. Here the CDR3 reads CASSIAQSLGNTIYF. CDR3 nucleotide sequence: TGTGCCAGTAGTATTGCACAGAGTCTTGGAAACACCATATATTTT.

This chain joins TRBV5-5 and TRBJ2-5; TRBD1 matches at 7 bases. This CDR3 comprises 15 residues. The V gene end was trimmed by 3 bases and the J gene end by 5 bases; junction bases not matched to a gene: 10. The V gene's germline CDR1 is SGHKS and CDR2 YYEKEE (reference sequence). In nucleotides, the CDR3 is TGTGCCAGCAGCTCGAGAACAGGGGTTGACGAGACCCAGTACTTC. It encodes CASSSRTGVDETQYF.

The genes are TRBV7-6 and TRBJ2-5; 7 positions agree with TRBD2. Germline-derived CDR1 and CDR2 are SGHVS and FNYEAQ. Germline trimming cut 1 base from V and 1 base from J; bases unmatched to any gene: 6. The CDR3 covers 16 residues. CDR3 nucleotides: TGTGCCAGCAGCTTAGGAGGCGGGGGACCCCAAGAGACCCAGTACTTC. The encoded protein is CASSLGGGGPQETQYF.

This clone was detected only once. The CDR3 bases are TGTGCCAGCAGTCCTGGACAGTACGAGCAGTACTTC. Translating gives CASSPGQYEQYF. The chain joins TRBV28 to TRBJ2-7, with D possibly matching TRBD1 (6 bases). CDR1 is MDHEN, CDR2 SYDVKM, per germline. V was shortened by 5 bases and J by 4 bases, with 9 bases between the two germline ends. This CDR3 has 12 amino acids.

V and J are TRBV19 and TRBJ2-1, with TRBD2 matching over 8 bases. The germline V gene has CDR1 LNHDA and CDR2 SQIVND (reference sequence). CDR3 size: 15 residues. The V and J ends lost 1 base and 6 bases, in that order; junction bases with no gene match: 5. CDR3 loop: CASSIARSGGNEQFF. For the CDR3, the DNA is TGTGCCAGTAGTATAGCCCGCAGCGGGGGCAATGAGCAGTTCTTC.

The V call is TRBV9, the J call TRBJ1-2; tentatively, D is TRBD1 (5 bases). CDR1 and CDR2 from the germline V gene are SGDLS and YYNGEE. This CDR3 is 12 amino acids long. V lost 5 bases, J lost 2 bases, and 7 bases lay in between. CDR3 sequence (DNA): TGTGCCAGCAGGGGACGGAACTATGGCTACACCTTC. Encoded protein: CASRGRNYGYTF. Complete variable domain (other parts from reference TRBV9 and TRBJ1-2): DSGVTQTPKHLITATGQRVTLRCSPRSGDLSVYWYQQSLDQGLQFLIQYYNGEERAKGNILERFSAQQFPDLHSELNLSSLELGDSALYFCASRGRNYGYTFGSGTRLTVV.

V gene TRBV5-4 combines with J gene TRBJ1-1, with unresolved D. V was pared by 1 base and J by 1 base, with 5 bases between. The germline CDR1 and CDR2 sequences are SGHNT and YYREEE (reference sequence). The CDR3 sequence is 13 residues long. CDR3 sequence (DNA): TGTGCCAGCAGCTTGAGACAGAACACTGAAGCTTTCTTT. Protein product: CASSLRQNTEAFF.

The CDR3 coding sequence is TGCAGCGTTGCACCCACCTGGAGGACTGAAGCTTTCTTT. Protein product: CSVAPTWRTEAFF. This chain joins TRBV29-1 and TRBJ1-1; no firm D call. Germline V gives CDR1 SQVTM, CDR2 ANQGSEA. This CDR3 has 13 residues. V was cut by 4 bases and J by 5 bases, with 14 bases left in between.

The rearrangement uses TRBV15 and TRBJ1-1, with D unclear. V was clipped by 3 bases and J by 7 bases, with 9 bases between them. CDR1 and CDR2 (germline): LNHNV, YYDKDF (reference sequence). The CDR3 consists of 12 residues. The CDR3 DNA reads TGTGCCACCAGCAGTGTAAGCCTTGAAGCTTTCTTT. Its protein product is CATSSVSLEAFF. The variable domain in full, completed from reference TRBV15 and TRBJ1-1, reads DAMVIQNPRYQVTQFGKPVTLSCSQTLNHNVMYWYQQKSSQAPKLLFHYYDKDFNNEADTPDNFQSRRPNTSFCFLDIRSPGLGDTAMYLCATSSVSLEAFFGQGTRLTVV.

The count of this clone is one. The chain links TRBV5-1 to TRBJ2-5; 11 bases agree with TRBD1. The V segment lost 4 bases and the J segment 4 bases; nucleotides outside the gene matches: 3. Germline CDR1 reads SGHRS; CDR2 reads YFSETQ. This CDR3 has 14 amino acids. CDR3 sequence reads: CASSVGQGGETQYF. In DNA form, the CDR3 reads TGCGCCAGCAGCGTGGGACAGGGGGGAGAGACCCAGTACTTC. Drawing the rest from reference TRBV5-1 and TRBJ2-5, the complete variable domain is KAGVTQTPRYLIKTRGQQVTLSCSPISGHRSVSWYQQTPGQGLQFLFEYFSETQRNKGNFPGRFSGRQFSNSRSEMNVSTLELGDSALYLCASSVGQGGETQYFGPGTRLLVL.

This chain uses TRBV5-1 with TRBJ2-7; 7 bases fit TRBD2. Germline-derived CDR1 and CDR2 are SGHRS and YFSETQ. This CDR3 is built from 13 residues. Unmatched junction bases numbered 1, after V lost 1 base and J lost 3 bases. In nucleotides, the CDR3 is TGCGCCAGCAGCTTGCAGCGGGGCTACGAGCAGTACTTC. It translates to CASSLQRGYEQYF.

This clone has only one observation. The rearrangement joins TRBV11-2 to TRBJ2-5; D is unresolved. The CDR3 totals 14 residues. Trimming left V 5 bases short and J 5 bases short, with 15 bases between. Germline V gives CDR1 SGHAT, CDR2 FQNNGV. The CDR3 DNA sequence: TGTGCCAGCAGCCAAAGAACCCCCCAGGAGACCCAGTACTTC. This gives the protein CASSQRTPQETQYF. Filled out from reference TRBV11-2 and TRBJ2-5, the complete variable domain reads EAGVAQSPRYKIIEKRQSVAFWCNPISGHATLYWYQQILGQGPKLLIQFQNNGVVDDSQLPKDRFSAERLKGVDSTLKIQPAKLEDSAVYLCASSQRTPQETQYFGPGTRLLVL.

The rearrangement links TRBV4-3 to TRBJ2-3; TRBD2 matches 11 bases. The ends lost 4 bases at V and 1 base at J; junction bases unmatched: 1. The germline gives CDR1 LGHNA, CDR2 YSLEER. The CDR3 length is 15 residues. As DNA, the CDR3 is TGCGCCAGCAGCCTGGGACTAGCGGGCACAGATACGCAGTATTTT. It codes for CASSLGLAGTDTQYF.

This clone was detected once. The gene calls are TRBV2 and TRBJ2-7, with 7 bases identical to TRBD1. The ends lost 6 bases at V and 4 bases at J; junction bases unmatched: 12. Germline CDR1 SNHLY, CDR2 FYNNEI. The CDR3 totals 15 residues. This CDR3 reads CASRELRDSFYEQYF. As DNA, the CDR3 is TGTGCCAGCAGGGAATTGAGGGACAGCTTTTACGAGCAGTACTTC.

The rearrangement joins TRBV7-3 to TRBJ2-4; tentatively, D is TRBD1 or TRBD2 (6 bases each). V was trimmed by 0 bases and J by 0 bases, leaving 30 bases between them. CDR1 and CDR2 from the germline V gene are SGHTA and FQGTGA. The CDR3 spans 23 residues. This CDR3 reads CASSLTPPWGDTADSIAKNIQYF. The CDR3 DNA is TGTGCCAGCAGCTTAACCCCTCCGTGGGGGGACACGGCGGATTCCATAGCCAAAAACATTCAGTACTTC.

This sequence joins TRBV19 and TRBJ2-7, with a weak D call TRBD1 (7 bases). The CDR3 is made up of 13 amino acids. In germline, CDR1 is LNHDA, CDR2 SQIVND (reference sequence). V was trimmed by 6 bases and J by 3 bases, leaving 12 bases between them. Here the CDR3 DNA reads TGTGCCAGTAGGGGCAGGGGGGTCTACGAGCAGTACTTC. It translates to CASRGRGVYEQYF.

This clone was detected once. The junction and the germline gene differ at one end; a read error may be behind it. The genes are TRBV5-1 and TRBJ1-5, with TRBD1 as a possible D gene (5 bases). Germline lookup yields CDR1 SGHRS and CDR2 YFSETQ. CDR3 length: 9 residues. The CDR3 DNA is TGCACCAGCAGGGAGCCCCAGCATTTT. It codes for CTSREPQHF.

This chain joins TRBV19 and TRBJ2-3; possible D gene TRBD1, 6 bases. The CDR3 is 16 amino acids. Deletions cut 6 bases from V and 0 bases from J, with 16 bases between. Germline V lookup: CDR1 LNHDA, CDR2 SQIVND (reference sequence). This CDR3 reads CASRRVAGVSTDTQYF. The CDR3 DNA follows: TGTGCCAGTAGAAGGGTGGCAGGGGTTAGCACAGATACGCAGTATTTT.

The V and J genes are TRBV29-1 and TRBJ1-1; TRBD1 agrees at 12 bases. This CDR3 region has 14 residues. Trimming cost V 4 bases and J 0 bases; bases outside gene matches: 0. Germline V CDR1 and CDR2: SQVTM, ANQGSEA. The CDR3, as DNA: TGCAGCGTTGGGGACAGGGGGCTGAACACTGAAGCTTTCTTT. Protein sequence: CSVGDRGLNTEAFF.